This T cell receptor beta chain was obtained from a study of PD-1 blockade in classical Hodgkin lymphoma. Regarding the study as a whole: Underlying causes for the observed repertoire differences were not defined, possibly disease activity or prior therapy.

Every patient was affected by relapse after autologous stem cell transplantation, while exposure to brentuximab vedotin was not uniform. TCRdb's table, derived via immunoSEQ multiplex PCR, lists solely in-frame clones and lacks some. The sample holds about 40,000 clones; more than 70% are singletons and the top ten take roughly 13%. Germline lookup yields CDR1 KGHSH and CDR2 LQKENI. V gave up 1 base and J gave up 5 bases, with 14 bases separating them. The CDR3 runs to 15 residues. In its sample, this clone was seen once. Its target is not known. The receptor comes from a human donor with classical Hodgkin lymphoma. The sequencing here drew on peripheral blood mononuclear cells (PBMCs), taken at baseline. This chain links TRBV18 with TRBJ2-5, with D maybe TRBD1 (5 bases). DNA of the CDR3: TGTGCCAGCTCACCACTGACAAGGACATGGGAGACCCAGTACTTC. Its translation: CASSPLTRTWETQYF.